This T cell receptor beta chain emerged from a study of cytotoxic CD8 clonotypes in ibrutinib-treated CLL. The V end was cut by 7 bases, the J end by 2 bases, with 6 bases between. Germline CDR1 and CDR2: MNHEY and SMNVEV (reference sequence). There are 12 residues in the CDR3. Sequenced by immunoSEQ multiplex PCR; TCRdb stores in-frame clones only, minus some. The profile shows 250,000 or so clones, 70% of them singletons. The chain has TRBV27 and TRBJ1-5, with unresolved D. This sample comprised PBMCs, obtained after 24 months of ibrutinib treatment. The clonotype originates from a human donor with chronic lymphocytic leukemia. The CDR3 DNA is TGTGCCAGCAAGTCGGGCAATCAGCCCCAGCATTTT. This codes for CASKSGNQPQHF.